This TCR beta chain came from a study of radiotherapy plus CTLA-4 blockade in lung cancer. Clones were sequenced by immunoSEQ multiplex PCR, and TCRdb holds only the in-frame ones, with some missing. The data hold 86,000 or so clones, with 78% observed a single time. The germline gives CDR1 MNHEY, CDR2 SMNVEV (reference sequence). Losses at the gene ends were 6 bases for V and 9 bases for J; bases not matched to a gene: 14. This CDR3 region has 17 residues. Source: peripheral blood, taken from a patient treated with radiotherapy plus ipilimumab. The V and J genes are TRBV27 and TRBJ2-1; 13 bases fit TRBD2. This clonotype was obtained from a human donor with non-small cell lung cancer who had a partial response to radiotherapy plus ipilimumab. Some clones in this sample may be carry-over from other donors' samples. CDR3 nucleotide sequence: TGTGCCAGCAGCCGAAGAACCGGGACTAGCGGGAATACTGAGCAGTTCTTC. It translates to CASSRRTGTSGNTEQFF.